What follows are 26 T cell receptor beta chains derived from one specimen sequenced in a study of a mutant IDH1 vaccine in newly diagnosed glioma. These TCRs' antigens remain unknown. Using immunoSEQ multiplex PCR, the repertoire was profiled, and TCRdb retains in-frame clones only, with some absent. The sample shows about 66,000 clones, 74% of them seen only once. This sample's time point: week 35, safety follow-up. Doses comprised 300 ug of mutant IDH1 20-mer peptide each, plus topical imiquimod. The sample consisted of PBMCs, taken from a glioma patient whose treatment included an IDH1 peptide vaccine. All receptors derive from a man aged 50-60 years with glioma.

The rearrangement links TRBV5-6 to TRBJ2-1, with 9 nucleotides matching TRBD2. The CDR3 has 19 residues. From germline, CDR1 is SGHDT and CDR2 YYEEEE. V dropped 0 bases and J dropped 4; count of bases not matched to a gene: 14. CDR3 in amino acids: CASSLATSGRSFPYNEQFF. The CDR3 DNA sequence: TGTGCCAGCAGCTTGGCGACTAGCGGACGTAGTTTTCCTTACAATGAGCAGTTCTTC.

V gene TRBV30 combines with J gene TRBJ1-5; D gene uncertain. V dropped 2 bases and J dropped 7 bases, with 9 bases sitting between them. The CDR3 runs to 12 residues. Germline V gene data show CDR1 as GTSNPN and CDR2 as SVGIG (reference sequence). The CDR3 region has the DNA TGTGCCTGGAGTCAGGCTGGACAGCCCCAGCATTTT. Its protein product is CAWSQAGQPQHF.

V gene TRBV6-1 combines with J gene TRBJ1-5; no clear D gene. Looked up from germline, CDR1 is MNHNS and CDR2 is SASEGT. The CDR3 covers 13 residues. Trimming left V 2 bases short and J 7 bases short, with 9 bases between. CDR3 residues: CASSEMNAQPQHF. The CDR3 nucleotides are TGTGCCAGCAGTGAAATGAACGCGCAGCCCCAGCATTTT.

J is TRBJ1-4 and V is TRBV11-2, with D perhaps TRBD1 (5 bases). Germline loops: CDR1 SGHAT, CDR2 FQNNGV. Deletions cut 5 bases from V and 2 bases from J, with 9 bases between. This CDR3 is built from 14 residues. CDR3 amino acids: CASSKQATNEKLFF. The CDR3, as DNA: TGTGCCAGCAGCAAACAGGCCACTAATGAAAAACTGTTTTTT.

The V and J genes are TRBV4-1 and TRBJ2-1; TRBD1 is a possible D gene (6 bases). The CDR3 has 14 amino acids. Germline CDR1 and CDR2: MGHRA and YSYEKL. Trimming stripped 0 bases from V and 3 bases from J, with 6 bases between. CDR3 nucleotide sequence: TGCGCCAGCAGCCAAGAGGACAGCTACAATGAGCAGTTCTTC. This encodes CASSQEDSYNEQFF.

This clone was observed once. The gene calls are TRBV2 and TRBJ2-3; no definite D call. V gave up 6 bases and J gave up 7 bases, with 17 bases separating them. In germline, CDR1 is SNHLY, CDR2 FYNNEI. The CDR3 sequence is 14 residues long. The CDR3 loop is CASSSNTPAHTQYF. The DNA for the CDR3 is TGTGCCAGCAGCTCGAACACCCCGGCTCATACGCAGTATTTT.

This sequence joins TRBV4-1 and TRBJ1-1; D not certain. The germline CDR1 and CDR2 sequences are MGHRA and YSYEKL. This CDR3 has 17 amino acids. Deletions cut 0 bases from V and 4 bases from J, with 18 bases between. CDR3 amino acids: CASSQDSTGTAGTEAFF. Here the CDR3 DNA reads TGCGCCAGCAGCCAAGATTCCACGGGTACTGCGGGCACTGAAGCTTTCTTT.

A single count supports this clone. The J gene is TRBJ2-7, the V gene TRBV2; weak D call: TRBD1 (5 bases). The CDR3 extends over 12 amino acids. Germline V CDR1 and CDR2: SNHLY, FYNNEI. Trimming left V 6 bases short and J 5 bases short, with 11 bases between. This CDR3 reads CASRAGNDEQYF. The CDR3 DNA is TGTGCCAGCAGGGCAGGGAACGACGAGCAGTACTTC.

The CDR3 is CASSHSGQGFREQYF. CDR3 sequence (DNA): TGTGCCAGCAGTCACTCCGGACAGGGGTTCCGAGAGCAGTACTTC. V and J are TRBV5-4 and TRBJ2-7; 9 bases align to TRBD1. The CDR3 runs 15 residues. V was clipped by 5 bases and J by 7 bases; unmatched bases: 13. Germline V CDR1 and CDR2: SGHNT, YYREEE (reference sequence).

The CDR3 loop is CASRASATYEQYF. For the CDR3, the DNA is TGTGCCAGCAGGGCCAGTGCTACCTACGAGCAGTACTTC. This sequence joins TRBV28 and TRBJ2-7, with D uncertain. Germline CDR1 is MDHEN and CDR2 is SYDVKM. The CDR3 length is 13 residues. Trimming removed 6 bases from V and 2 bases from J, with 11 bases in between.

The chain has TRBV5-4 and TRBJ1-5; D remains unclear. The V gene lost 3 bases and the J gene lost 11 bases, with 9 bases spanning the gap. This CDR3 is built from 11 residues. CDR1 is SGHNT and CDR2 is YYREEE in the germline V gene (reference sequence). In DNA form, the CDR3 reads TGTGCCAGCAGCTCTGAGTTGACCCAGCATTTT. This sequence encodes CASSSELTQHF.

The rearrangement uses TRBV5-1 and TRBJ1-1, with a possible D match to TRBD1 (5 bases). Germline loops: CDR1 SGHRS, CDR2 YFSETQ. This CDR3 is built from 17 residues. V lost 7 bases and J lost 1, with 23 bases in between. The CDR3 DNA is TGCGCCAGCCAACGAGGGACGTGGGAGAAGGGGAACACTGAAGCTTTCTTT. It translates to CASQRGTWEKGNTEAFF.

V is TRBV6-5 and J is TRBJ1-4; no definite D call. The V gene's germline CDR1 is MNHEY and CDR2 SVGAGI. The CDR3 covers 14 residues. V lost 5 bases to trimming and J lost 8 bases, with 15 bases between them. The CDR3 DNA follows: TGTGCCAGCAGTGGCGGTAGGGCCCAGGAAAAACTGTTTTTT. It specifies CASSGGRAQEKLFF.

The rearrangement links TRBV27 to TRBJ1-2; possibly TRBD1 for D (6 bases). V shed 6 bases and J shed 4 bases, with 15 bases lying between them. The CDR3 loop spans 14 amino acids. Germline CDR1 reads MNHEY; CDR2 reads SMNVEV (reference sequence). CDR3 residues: CASRALTGVYGYTF. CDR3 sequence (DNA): TGTGCCAGCAGGGCATTGACAGGCGTCTATGGCTACACCTTC.

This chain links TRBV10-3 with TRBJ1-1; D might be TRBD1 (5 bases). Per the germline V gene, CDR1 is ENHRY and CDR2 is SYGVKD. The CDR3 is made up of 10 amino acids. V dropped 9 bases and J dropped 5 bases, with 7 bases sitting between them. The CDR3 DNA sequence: TGTGCCATTGGGACGACTGAAGCTTTCTTT. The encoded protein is CAIGTTEAFF.

The CDR3 reads CATSGTPDDEQFF. The CDR3 DNA follows: TGTGCCACCTCCGGGACACCGGATGATGAGCAGTTCTTC. This chain links TRBV9 with TRBJ2-1; D perhaps matches TRBD1 (6 bases). The CDR3 covers 13 residues. Germline V gene sequence: CDR1 SGDLS, CDR2 YYNGEE. V lost 9 bases, J lost 8 bases, and 18 bases lay in between. Variable domain in full (rest from reference TRBV9 and TRBJ2-1): DSGVTQTPKHLITATGQRVTLRCSPRSGDLSVYWYQQSLDQGLQFLIQYYNGEERAKGNILERFSAQQFPDLHSELNLSSLELGDSALYFCATSGTPDDEQFFGPGTRLTVL.

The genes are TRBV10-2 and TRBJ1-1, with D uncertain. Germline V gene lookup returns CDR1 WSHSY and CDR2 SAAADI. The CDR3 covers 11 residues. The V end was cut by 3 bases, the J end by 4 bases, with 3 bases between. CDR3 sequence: CASSDGTEAFF. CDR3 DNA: TGCGCCAGCAGTGACGGCACTGAAGCTTTCTTT.

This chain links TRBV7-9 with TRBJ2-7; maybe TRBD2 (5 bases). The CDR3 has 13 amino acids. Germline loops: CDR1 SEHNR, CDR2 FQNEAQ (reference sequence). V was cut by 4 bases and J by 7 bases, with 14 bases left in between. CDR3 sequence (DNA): TGTGCCAGCAGCTCTGACCACCCGGGGGAGCAGTACTTC. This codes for CASSSDHPGEQYF.

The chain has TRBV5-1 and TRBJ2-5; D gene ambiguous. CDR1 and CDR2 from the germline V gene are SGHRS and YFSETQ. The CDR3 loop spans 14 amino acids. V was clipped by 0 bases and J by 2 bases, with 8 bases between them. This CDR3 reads CASSLGRPQETQYF. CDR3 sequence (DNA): TGCGCCAGCAGCTTGGGTAGGCCTCAAGAGACCCAGTACTTC.

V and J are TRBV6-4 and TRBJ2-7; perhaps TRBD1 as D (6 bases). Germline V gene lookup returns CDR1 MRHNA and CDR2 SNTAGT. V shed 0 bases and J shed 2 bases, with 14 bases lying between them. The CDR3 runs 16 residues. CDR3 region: CASSDSMGAGTYEQYF. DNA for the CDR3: TGTGCCAGCAGTGACTCGATGGGGGCAGGCACCTACGAGCAGTACTTC.

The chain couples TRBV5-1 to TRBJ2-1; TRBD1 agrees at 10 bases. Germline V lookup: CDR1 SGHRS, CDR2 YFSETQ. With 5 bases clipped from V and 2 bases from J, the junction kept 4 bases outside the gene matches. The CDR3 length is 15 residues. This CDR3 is CASSSGTGAYNEQFF. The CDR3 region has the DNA TGCGCCAGCAGTTCCGGGACAGGGGCCTACAATGAGCAGTTCTTC.

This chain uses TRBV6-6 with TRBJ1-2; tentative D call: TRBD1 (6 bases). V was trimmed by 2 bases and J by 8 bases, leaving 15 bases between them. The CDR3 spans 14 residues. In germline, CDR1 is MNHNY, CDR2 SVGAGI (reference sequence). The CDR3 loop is CASSYVGGADGYTF. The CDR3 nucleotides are TGTGCCAGCAGTTACGTTGGGGGGGCGGACGGCTACACCTTC.

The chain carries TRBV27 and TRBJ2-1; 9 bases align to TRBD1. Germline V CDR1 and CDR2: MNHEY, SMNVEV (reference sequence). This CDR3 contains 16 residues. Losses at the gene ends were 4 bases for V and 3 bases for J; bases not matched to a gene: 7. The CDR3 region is CASSSPGTGFYNEQFF. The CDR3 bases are TGTGCCAGCAGTTCACCGGGGACAGGGTTCTACAATGAGCAGTTCTTC.

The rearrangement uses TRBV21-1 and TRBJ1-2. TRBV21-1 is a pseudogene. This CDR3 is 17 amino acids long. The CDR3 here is CASSKMGRGGDNYGYTF. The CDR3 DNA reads TGTGCCAGCAGCAAGATGGGCAGGGGGGGAGATAACTATGGCTACACCTTC.

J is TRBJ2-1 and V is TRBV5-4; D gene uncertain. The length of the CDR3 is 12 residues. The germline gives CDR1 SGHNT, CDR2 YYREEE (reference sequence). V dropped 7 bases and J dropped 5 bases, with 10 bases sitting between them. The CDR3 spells CASGEQHNEQFF. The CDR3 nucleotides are TGTGCCAGCGGAGAACAGCACAATGAGCAGTTCTTC.

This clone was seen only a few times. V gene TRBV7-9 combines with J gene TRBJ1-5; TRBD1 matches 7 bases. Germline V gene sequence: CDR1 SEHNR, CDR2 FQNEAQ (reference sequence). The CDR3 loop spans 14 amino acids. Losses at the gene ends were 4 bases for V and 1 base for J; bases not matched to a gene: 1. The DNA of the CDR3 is TGTGCCAGCAGCTCGACAGGGAGCAATCAGCCCCAGCATTTT. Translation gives CASSSTGSNQPQHF.